These 24 T cell receptor beta chains were all obtained from the same sample, sequenced in a study of Ad26.COV2.S vaccination and SARS-CoV-2 variants. TCRdb's copy holds only in-frame clones and misses some; the assay was immunoSEQ multiplex PCR. The sample carries a few hundred thousand clones, 90% recorded once. The treatment here: 15 to 20 received Ad26.COV2.S at low or high dose, single or two shots; a few received placebo; per-sample allocation not given. Each sample was drawn 63 days after the first injection (of vaccine or placebo). The material sequenced was peripheral blood, taken in a trial of Ad26.COV2.S vaccine versus placebo. Every receptor here comes from a person aged 18-60 years who received the Ad26.COV2.S COVID-19 vaccine or a placebo.

V usage is TRBV4-1 and J usage is TRBJ2-1, with 16 positions matching TRBD2. J was trimmed by 10 bases and V by 3 bases; bases with no gene match: 6. The CDR3 totals 16 residues. CDR1 is MGHRA, CDR2 YSYEKL, per germline. In nucleotides, the CDR3 is TGCGCCAGCAGCCAGGACCCGGGACTAGCGGGAGGGGAGCAGTTCTTC. It yields the protein CASSQDPGLAGGEQFF.

The chain carries TRBV5-1 and TRBJ2-1; 8 positions match TRBD1. Looked up from germline, CDR1 is SGHRS and CDR2 is YFSETQ. The CDR3 is 16 residues long. The junction had 12 bases not matched to a gene; V was cut back by 4 bases and J by 6 bases. CDR3 nucleotide sequence: TGCGCCAGCAGCCCAGGGGACAGGACGAAAACCAATGAGCAGTTCTTC. This translates into CASSPGDRTKTNEQFF.

The chain is built from TRBV6-4 and TRBJ2-3; D is uncertain. CDR1 is MRHNA, CDR2 SNTAGT, per germline. The CDR3 is 14 amino acids. The V end was cut by 3 bases, the J end by 10 bases, with 17 bases between. The CDR3 protein is CASSDSAFLEAQYF. CDR3 coding DNA: TGTGCCAGCAGTGATAGTGCCTTCCTTGAGGCGCAGTATTTT.

In this sample, this clone turned up a few times. Other DNA sequences within the sample encode an identical CDR3. The genes are TRBV18 and TRBJ2-5; a weak D match, TRBD1 (5 bases). Germline CDR1 is KGHSH and CDR2 is LQKENI. The V end was cut by 2 bases, the J end by 5 bases, with 9 bases between. CDR3 length: 13 amino acids. The CDR3 bases are TGTGCCAGCTCACCAGGGGCTGGGGAGACCCAGTACTTC. This codes for CASSPGAGETQYF.

The gene calls are TRBV11-1 and TRBJ2-5; possibly TRBD1 for D (6 bases). CDR1 and CDR2 (germline): SGHAT, FQDESV (reference sequence). Trimming removed 6 bases from V and 2 bases from J, with 10 bases in between. The CDR3 extends over 13 amino acids. The CDR3 region is CASRRQGQETQYF. CDR3 DNA: TGTGCCAGCAGGAGGCAGGGGCAAGAGACCCAGTACTTC.

This sequence joins TRBV19 and TRBJ2-7; perhaps TRBD1 as D (5 bases). Trimming removed 5 bases from V and 0 bases from J, with 11 bases in between. The length of the CDR3 is 14 residues. The V gene's germline CDR1 is LNHDA and CDR2 SQIVND (reference sequence). The CDR3 loop is CASSVSDSSYEQYF. The CDR3 nucleotides read TGTGCCAGTAGTGTGTCCGACAGCTCCTACGAGCAGTACTTC.

The chain combines TRBV28 with TRBJ2-3, with 7 bases aligning to TRBD2. The junction had 25 bases not matched to a gene; V was cut back by 5 bases and J by 2 bases. CDR3 size: 21 residues. Germline V CDR1 and CDR2: MDHEN, SYDVKM. Written as DNA, the CDR3 is TGTGCCAGCAGTCCCCGCGGCATAGGGAGGGGTCCGCAGGGTTTCACAGATACGCAGTATTTT. As protein: CASSPRGIGRGPQGFTDTQYF. Full variable domain (rest looked up from reference TRBV28 and TRBJ2-3): DVKVTQSSRYLVKRTGEKVFLECVQDMDHENMFWYRQDPGLGLRLIYFSYDVKMKEKGDIPEGYSVSREKKERFSLILESASTNQTSMYLCASSPRGIGRGPQGFTDTQYFGPGTRLTVL.

The V gene is TRBV6-5, the J gene TRBJ2-7; no clear D gene. V lost 2 bases and J lost 4, with 12 bases in between. The CDR3 spans 14 residues. In germline, CDR1 is MNHEY, CDR2 SVGAGI. The CDR3 region is CASSYGAKGYEQYF. In DNA, the CDR3 is TGTGCCAGCAGTTACGGTGCGAAAGGGTACGAGCAGTACTTC.

The chain has TRBV6-5 and TRBJ2-7; TRBD1 agrees at 9 bases. Per the germline V gene, CDR1 is MNHEY and CDR2 is SVGAGI. This CDR3 is built from 14 residues. V gave up 5 bases and J gave up 4 bases; unmatched junction bases: 6. This chain's CDR3 is CASSPRDRAYEQYF. CDR3 bases: TGTGCCAGCAGTCCACGGGACAGGGCGTACGAGCAGTACTTC.

In its sample, this clone was seen a few times. This chain connects TRBV2 to TRBJ2-7; D perhaps matches TRBD1 (5 bases). Germline lookup yields CDR1 SNHLY and CDR2 FYNNEI. The CDR3 has 12 amino acids. The V gene lost 4 bases and the J gene lost 3 bases, with 7 bases spanning the gap. CDR3 sequence: CASSAQDYEQYF. The CDR3 bases are TGTGCCAGCAGTGCACAGGACTACGAGCAGTACTTC.

The J gene is TRBJ2-5, the V gene TRBV10-3; D gene ambiguous. The V end was cut by 1 base, the J end by 5 bases, with 11 bases between. Germline CDR1 ENHRY, CDR2 SYGVKD. This CDR3 has 14 residues. In DNA form, the CDR3 reads TGTGCCATCAGTGAGTGGGTGGGTGGGGAGACCCAGTACTTC. Its protein is CAISEWVGGETQYF.

This rearrangement joins TRBV23-1 to TRBJ2-4; tentative D call: TRBD2 (5 bases). TRBV23-1 is reported as an ORF; its role is uncertain. Trimming left V 0 bases short and J 0 bases short, with 9 bases between. The CDR3 contains 16 residues. The CDR3 nucleotides read TGCGCCAGCAGTCAATCCCAAGGACTAGCCAAAAACATTCAGTACTTC. Protein product: CASSQSQGLAKNIQYF.

The gene calls are TRBV5-5 and TRBJ2-3; 8 bases fit TRBD2. V trimming: 0 bases; J trimming: 5 bases; junction bases outside the gene matches: 8. Germline CDR1 and CDR2: SGHKS and YYEKEE (reference sequence). The CDR3 is made up of 16 amino acids. The CDR3: CASSLGVSGIEDTQYF. In nucleotides, the CDR3 is TGTGCCAGCAGCTTGGGCGTTAGCGGGATTGAAGATACGCAGTATTTT.

The chain has TRBV5-1 and TRBJ1-1; possible D gene TRBD1, 5 bases. This CDR3 contains 17 residues. Germline lookup yields CDR1 SGHRS and CDR2 YFSETQ. Deletions cut 4 bases from V and 4 bases from J, with 23 bases between. CDR3 region: CASSTRTQTFVGTEAFF. The DNA of the CDR3 is TGCGCCAGCAGCACCAGGACACAAACCTTCGTAGGCACTGAAGCTTTCTTT.

This chain connects TRBV7-9 to TRBJ1-6; 7 bases are a match to TRBD1. Germline V CDR1 and CDR2: SEHNR, FQNEAQ (reference sequence). V shed 1 base, J shed 10 bases, and the junction held 16 bases outside the gene matches. The CDR3 contains 18 residues. The CDR3 DNA follows: TGTGCCAGCAGCTTAGTCGTGACAGGGACGACCCCGGGATCACCCCTCCACTTT. Residues: CASSLVVTGTTPGSPLHF.

This sequence joins TRBV19 and TRBJ1-3; no definite D call. Germline CDR1 and CDR2: LNHDA and SQIVND (reference sequence). This CDR3 region has 13 residues. V shed 6 bases and J shed 0 bases, with 6 bases lying between them. Written as DNA, the CDR3 is TGTGCCAGTAGCCTTAACTCTGGAAACACCATATATTTT. Its translation is CASSLNSGNTIYF. Filled out from reference TRBV19 and TRBJ1-3, the complete variable domain reads DGGITQSPKYLFRKEGQNVTLSCEQNLNHDAMYWYRQDPGQGLRLIYYSQIVNDFQKGDIAEGYSVSREKKESFPLTVTSAQKNPTAFYLCASSLNSGNTIYFGEGSWLTVV.

The chain links TRBV5-6 to TRBJ2-4; 10 bases agree with TRBD1. Germline V gene lookup returns CDR1 SGHDT and CDR2 YYEEEE. This CDR3 is 14 amino acids long. V shed 6 bases and J 4 bases; nucleotides not matched to a gene: 4. CDR3 bases: TGTGCCAGCAACAAGGGACAGGGGAAAAACATTCAGTACTTC. Its protein product is CASNKGQGKNIQYF. Combining the CDR3 with reference TRBV5-6 and TRBJ2-4 gives the whole variable domain DAGVTQSPTHLIKTRGQQVTLRCSPKSGHDTVSWYQQALGQGPQFIFQYYEEEERQRGNFPDRFSGHQFPNYSSELNVNALLLGDSALYLCASNKGQGKNIQYFGAGTRLSVL.

The chain recombines TRBV13 with TRBJ2-3; 8 bases are a match to TRBD2. V trimming: 0 bases; J trimming: 0 bases; junction bases outside the gene matches: 8. The V gene's germline CDR1 is PRHDT and CDR2 FYEKMQ (reference sequence). The CDR3 consists of 18 residues. The CDR3 DNA sequence: TGTGCCAGCAGCTTAGGAAGGAGCGGGAGATGGAGCACAGATACGCAGTATTTT. Translating gives CASSLGRSGRWSTDTQYF.

The chain links TRBV11-3 to TRBJ2-6; D is unclear. Germline assignment: CDR1 SGHNT and CDR2 YENEEA. Trimming cost V 4 bases and J 2 bases, with 6 bases left between them. The CDR3 is 14 residues long. The CDR3 sequence is CASSSSTGANVLTF. CDR3 bases: TGTGCCAGCAGCTCATCGACTGGGGCCAACGTCCTGACTTTC.

The chain joins TRBV4-1 to TRBJ2-1, with D uncertain. The V end was cut by 4 bases, the J end by 7 bases, with 11 bases between. The length of the CDR3 is 13 residues. Germline assignment: CDR1 MGHRA and CDR2 YSYEKL. Here the CDR3 DNA reads TGCGCCAGCAGCCCCTCGTTGGTGAATGAGCAGTTCTTC. Translating it yields CASSPSLVNEQFF.

The chain employs TRBV4-3 and TRBJ2-1; possibly TRBD1 or TRBD2 for D (5 bases each). CDR1 LGHNA and CDR2 YSLEER come from the germline V gene. The CDR3 is 16 residues long. Trimming removed 0 bases at V and 4 bases at J, with 13 bases between. DNA of the CDR3: TGCGCCAGCAGCCAAGATAGAGGGGACCTATACAATGAGCAGTTCTTC. Its translation: CASSQDRGDLYNEQFF.

V gene TRBV27 combines with J gene TRBJ2-7; 7 nucleotides agree with TRBD2. The CDR3 is 16 residues long. Germline CDR1 reads MNHEY; CDR2 reads SMNVEV (reference sequence). The junction had 12 bases not matched to a gene; V was cut back by 5 bases and J by 2 bases. The CDR3 nucleotides are TGTGCCAGCAGTCCGTACTCTAGCGGAGCCCCCTACGAGCAGTACTTC. Encoded protein: CASSPYSSGAPYEQYF.

The rearrangement joins TRBV11-3 to TRBJ1-3; D call uncertain. Germline V gene sequence: CDR1 SGHNT, CDR2 YENEEA. The CDR3 spans 13 residues. The ends were cut back, 2 bases at V and 4 bases at J, with 6 bases in the middle. The CDR3 loop is CASSLTGGNTIYF. The CDR3 region has the DNA TGTGCCAGCAGCTTAACCGGAGGAAACACCATATATTTT. Supplemented by reference TRBV11-3 and TRBJ1-3, the full variable domain reads EAGVVQSPRYKIIEKKQPVAFWCNPISGHNTLYWYLQNLGQGPELLIRYENEEAVDDSQLPKDRFSAERLKGVDSTLKIQPAELGDSAVYLCASSLTGGNTIYFGEGSWLTVV.

This chain connects TRBV10-3 to TRBJ2-1; D is uncertain. CDR1 and CDR2 from the germline V gene are ENHRY and SYGVKD. This CDR3 is 14 amino acids long. V lost 2 bases and J lost 10, with 15 bases in between. CDR3 DNA: TGTGCCATCAGTGAGAGGGATAGTTCCTCCGAGCAGTTCTTC. Amino acids: CAISERDSSSEQFF.